This TCR beta chain was identified in a study of regulatory T cells in long-lasting Graves disease (dated by TCRdb to the early 2020s). In terms of the full investigation: Persistent Graves' disease meant more than 5 years of antithyroid drug treatment with TSH receptor autoantibodies that stayed positive. Patients with persistent Graves' disease were compared with patients with newly diagnosed Graves' disease using TCR sequencing and RNA sequencing of peripheral blood. The study was registered as a clinical trial and conducted in China. TCR sequencing covered some 13 persistent and 20 or so newly diagnosed Graves' disease patients, around 35 samples in total. In the clinical cohort, patients with persistent Graves' disease had used antithyroid drugs for an average of around ten years.

The library relied on multiplex PCR. Instrument used: Illumina HiSeq 4000. To build TCR beta libraries, CDR3 regions were amplified by Arm-PCR using iRepertoire HTBI primers. Before sequencing, the PCR products underwent gel purification. As for the authors' bioinformatics: Gene usage analysis of CDR3 amino acid clonotypes used the approximately 62 TRBV and some 15 TRBJ segments found across samples. COPE and FqMerger were used to merge the filtered high-quality paired reads into contigs. BLAST was used to align contigs to the IMGT TRBV, TRBD and TRBJ reference genes, and CDR3 was defined following IMGT. Highly expanded clones were defined as clonotypes with a frequency above 0.1%. Shannon entropy was used to measure repertoire diversity, and the Gini coefficient was used to measure V-J evenness. Clonotypes shared by more than one individual were considered public. Using fastp at Q25 and MiXCR, TCRdb reprocessed the public reads and kept productive beta chains. Rows with a matching CDR3 protein are joined into one entry that keeps the most common DNA and genes. The V and J calls come from TCRdb's annotation, not from the publication. The sample table lists some 370,000 distinct CDR3 sequences, less than 25% of them with a count of one. 20% of the sample is in the top ten clones.

This clonotype was counted at least ten times. The antigen it binds to is not known. It has no much larger one-base neighbor in the sample; base qualities were not kept. The study at large found these results: Patients with persistent disease shared more public clonotypes (approximately 2,500) than newly diagnosed patients did (more than 900). Lower TCR Shannon entropy and fewer highly expanded clones were observed in persistent Graves' disease patients than in newly diagnosed patients, which suggested clonal expansion. Sequencing and analysis were limited to the TCR beta chain. The authors acknowledged the small sample size as a limitation that may reduce accuracy. Persistent disease showed preferential use of TRBV28, TRBJ1-2 and TRBJ2-5, whereas newly diagnosed disease favored TRBV20-1 and TRBJ2-1. Peripheral blood alone was examined, since thyroid tissue, which constituted the primary lesion, could not be accessed.

V has 3 bases trimmed and J has 2 bases trimmed; junction bases matching no gene number 6. The CDR3 contains 16 residues, cysteine and phenylalanine counted. CDR3 DNA is the only sequence kept; it has 48 bases, read in frame from the first base. CDR1 SGHAT and CDR2 FQNNGV were looked up in the germline V gene. The label giving this sample's time point can be read as: persistent/refractory GD, antithyroid drugs over 5 years with positive TRAb. For both TCR sequencing and RNA sequencing, RNA was extracted from PBMCs in TRIzol. The diagnosis of Graves' disease followed American Thyroid Association guidelines. Patients were recruited from an endocrinology department in Xi'an, China. Each patient gave about 9.1 milliliters of peripheral blood, collected in an EDTA anticoagulant tube. PBMCs were isolated by Ficoll Paque Plus density gradient separation without further T cell sorting. An Agilent 2100 Bioanalyzer and agarose gel were used to assess RNA quality, and a NanoDrop 2000 was used to measure RNA concentration.

Sample: peripheral blood mononuclear cells (PBMCs), taken when the disease was refractory, from a patient treated with antithyroid drugs. Recombination joined TRBV11-2 with TRBJ2-5, and TRBD2 matches 10 of the central bases. The source is a female donor with Graves disease. The CDR3 loop reads CASSFPGLAQQETQYF. The sequenced DNA is TGTGCCAGCAGCTTCCCGGGACTAGCGCAACAAGAGACCCAGTACTTC.